Given below is one TCR beta chain in context. The data derive from a study of blood T cell repertoires in COVID-19. The overall study: Spain, Italy and the United States supplied samples that represented acute and convalescent COVID-19. Nucleic acid was either cDNA or gDNA, and it came from T cells, B-cell-depleted T cells, or PBMCs.

In the source study's methods: Researchers report that nucleated cell counts were estimated from reference gene primer amplification. Sequencing was performed with immunoSEQ multiplex PCR; in TCRdb, only in-frame clones are kept and a portion is missing. V, J and clone size reflect that table, while D and trimming were determined from the DNA. Of 95,000 or so clones listed, around 80% were seen once; the top ten hold about a quarter. This clonotype originated in a human donor in a cohort sampled during active COVID-19. The specimen was peripheral blood.

The CDR3 spells CASTTTGSGYTF. The CDR3, as DNA: TGTGCCAGCACCACGACAGGGAGCGGCTACACCTTC. The V gene is TRBV27, the J gene TRBJ1-2, with 7 bases aligning to TRBD1. Germline assignment: CDR1 MNHEY and CDR2 SMNVEV (reference sequence). J lost 8 bases, V lost 7 bases, and 7 bases had no gene match. The CDR3 has 12 amino acids.